The clone carrying this T cell receptor (beta chain) was observed a single time. The antigen remains undetermined. The source of the sample is a study of shared clonotypes between healthy human individuals. Naive CD8 isolation took CD45RO-negative cells positively selected for CCR7 and excluded terminally differentiated effector memory CD45RA+ cells. Measured with immunoSEQ multiplex PCR; TCRdb has only the in-frame clones, and not every one. The sample lists around 1,900,000 clones, about 94% seen once, with 1.5% to 2% in the top ten. General study results and limits: Several donors had 4% to 6.5% of their naive CD4 clonotypes in common.

This CDR3 region has 20 residues. The V and J ends lost 3 bases and 0 bases, in that order; junction bases with no gene match: 12. Germline assignment: CDR1 MDHEN and CDR2 SYDVKM. The J gene is TRBJ2-3, the V gene TRBV28, with 13 bases that match TRBD2. Sequencing was done on a sample of naive CD8+ T cells from PBMCs. This receptor was identified in a man younger than 35 in good health. Some clones in this sample may be carry-over from other donors' samples. DNA for the CDR3: TGTGCCAGCAGTTTCCCTTCCGGGACTAGCGGGGATACTAGCACAGATACGCAGTATTTT. Translation gives CASSFPSGTSGDTSTDTQYF.